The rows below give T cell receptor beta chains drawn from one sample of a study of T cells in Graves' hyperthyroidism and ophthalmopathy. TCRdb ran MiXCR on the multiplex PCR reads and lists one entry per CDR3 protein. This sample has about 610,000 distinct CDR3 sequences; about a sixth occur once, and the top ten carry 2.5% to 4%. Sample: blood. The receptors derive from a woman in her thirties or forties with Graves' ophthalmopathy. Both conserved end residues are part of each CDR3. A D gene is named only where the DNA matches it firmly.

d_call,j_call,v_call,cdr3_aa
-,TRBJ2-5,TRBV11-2,CASSFTGGTGETQYF
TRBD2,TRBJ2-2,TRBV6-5,CASSAGLAATGELFF
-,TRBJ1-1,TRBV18,CASSPPPAARWEAFF
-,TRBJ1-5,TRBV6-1,CASSEPGISNQPQHF
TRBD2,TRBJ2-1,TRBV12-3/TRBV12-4,CASSSWTSGWSRRSYNEQFF
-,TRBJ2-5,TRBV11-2,CASSFTGGGETQYF
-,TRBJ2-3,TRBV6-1,CASRETMTDTQYF
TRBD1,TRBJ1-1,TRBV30,CAWSWTGGAEAFF
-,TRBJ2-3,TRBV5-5,CASSLEWRATDTQYF
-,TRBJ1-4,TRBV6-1,CASRARSSHEKLFF
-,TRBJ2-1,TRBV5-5,CASHRGGDYNEQFF
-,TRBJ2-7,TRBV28,CASSLLSTIYEQYF
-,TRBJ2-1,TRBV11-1,CASSLVGIDADNEQFF
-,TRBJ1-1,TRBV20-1,CSARDGGREAFF
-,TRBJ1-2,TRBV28,CASSLSPNRPREGYTF
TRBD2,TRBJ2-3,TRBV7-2,CATRTRRGVTDTQYF
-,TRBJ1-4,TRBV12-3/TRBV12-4,CASSPGDTTTNEKLFF
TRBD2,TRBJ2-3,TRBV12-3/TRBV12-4,CASSSSPGLAGGPADTQYF
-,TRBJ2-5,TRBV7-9,CASSPLMGTQETQYF
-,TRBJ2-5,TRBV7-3,CASSEGPQETQYF
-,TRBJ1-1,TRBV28,CASSLRVTEAFF
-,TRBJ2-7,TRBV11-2,CASSLETGTWSYEQYF
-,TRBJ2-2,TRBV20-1,CSATGTGELFF
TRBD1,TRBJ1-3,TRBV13,CASSLGTGTGNTIYF
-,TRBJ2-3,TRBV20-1,CSARPSTDTQYF
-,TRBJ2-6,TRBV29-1,CSVEDARGSGANVLTF